The sequence of this T cell receptor beta chain was determined in a study of blood T cell repertoires in COVID-19. Study at large: The United States, Italy and Spain supplied acute and convalescent COVID-19 samples.

This clone was seen only once. Trimming took 3 bases from V and 2 from J, leaving 16 bases between them. The CDR3 contains 17 residues. In the original workflow: Amplifying reference gene primers gave estimates of nucleated cell counts. Produced via immunoSEQ multiplex PCR; TCRdb's table is partial and in-frame only. V and J calls and clone size are copied from that table; D and trimming were computed from the DNA. The sample shows about 210,000 clones, about 82% of them seen only once. This chain links TRBV23-1 with TRBJ1-4, with TRBD1 as a possible D gene (6 bases). TRBV23-1 falls under the ORF class, with uncertain function. The sequenced material came from peripheral blood. This TCR came from a man in his fifties or sixties with COVID-19, enrolled during active disease. The CDR3 sequence is CASSHKKGGRTNEKLFF. DNA of the CDR3: TGCGCCAGCAGTCACAAAAAGGGGGGGAGGACTAATGAAAAACTGTTTTTT.